This TCR beta chain is from a study of blood T cells in healthy people across ages. Study outcomes and limitations: Age brought a roughly linear fall in TCR beta diversity measured per million T cells.

Comments on this clonotype: Its antigen remains unidentified.

This CDR3 is 15 amino acids long. V was clipped by 0 bases and J by 5 bases; unmatched bases: 6. CDR1 and CDR2 (germline): SNHLY, FYNNEI. Primed by a sample-barcoded 5' primer and a J-beta primer mix, a second PCR proceeded for about 7 to 12 cycles. Each cDNA molecule was tagged by a template-switch adaptor that had 12 random nucleotides. TCRdb itself ran the 5' RACE reads through MiXCR, one entry per CDR3 protein. The sample shows 750,000 to 850,000 distinct CDR3 sequences, more than 20% of them seen only once. These same records also appear under a second study, on T cells of mothers and their children. Per that study: The study recruited a few healthy Caucasian mothers and their six children as donors. Mothers gave over 9.5 million TCR beta CDR3 reads each, and children several million each.

Sequences were obtained from blood. The receptor was derived from a boy younger than 18 in good health. This chain joins TRBV2 and TRBJ2-5, with 7 bases fitting TRBD2. For the CDR3, the DNA is TGTGCCAGCAGTGAAGCGCGGGGGTTTCCCGAGACCCAGTACTTC. Residues: CASSEARGFPETQYF.